One and the same sample provided the 28 T cell receptor beta chains below, sequenced in a study of T cells in Graves' hyperthyroidism and ophthalmopathy. The CDR3 regions of TCR beta were amplified from RNA transcripts. HTBI primers drove first-round RT-PCR of the TCR CDR3. TCRdb recomputed calls from the multiplex PCR reads with MiXCR, one row per CDR3 protein. The table has about 400,000 distinct CDR3 sequences, roughly 15% seen once. Sequenced input: blood. The receptors here all came from a woman between 18 and 30 years old with Graves' hyperthyroidism.

This clonotype was picked up many times. The rearrangement links TRBV20-1 to TRBJ2-1, with a weak D call TRBD2 (6 bases). Germline assignment: CDR1 DFQATT and CDR2 SNEGSKA (reference sequence). V gave up 0 bases and J gave up 1 base, with 10 bases separating them. The CDR3 covers 15 residues. CDR3 DNA sequence: TGCAGTGCTAGAGATTTGGAGGGTTCCTACAATGAGCAGTTCTTC. Encoded protein: CSARDLEGSYNEQFF.

The CDR3 is CAITLGGTGPGNEQFF. The CDR3 DNA reads TGTGCCATCACGTTGGGCGGGACTGGGCCGGGTAATGAGCAGTTCTTC. The J gene is TRBJ2-1, the V gene TRBV10-3; D possibly corresponds to TRBD2 (6 bases). The CDR3 covers 16 residues. In germline, CDR1 is ENHRY, CDR2 SYGVKD. Between the trimmed V and J ends, which lost 7 bases and 7 bases, there was a span of 23 bases.

This sequence joins TRBV6-1 and TRBJ1-3; 9 bases line up with TRBD1. Germline lookup yields CDR1 MNHNS and CDR2 SASEGT. J was trimmed by 2 bases and V by 6 bases; bases with no gene match: 2. There are 14 residues in the CDR3. This chain's CDR3 is CASRGQGTGNTIYF. The CDR3 DNA is TGTGCCAGCAGGGGACAGGGAACTGGAAACACCATATATTTT.

The V call is TRBV6-1, the J call TRBJ2-2, with 15 positions matching TRBD2. The CDR3 extends over 15 amino acids. CDR1 is MNHNS, CDR2 SASEGT, per germline. Germline trimming cut 10 bases from V and 7 bases from J; bases unmatched to any gene: 7. CDR3 loop: CATGLAGGPNGELFF. CDR3 DNA sequence: TGTGCCACCGGACTAGCGGGAGGGCCAAACGGGGAGCTGTTTTTT.

The chain is built from TRBV28 and TRBJ2-7; 7 nucleotides agree with TRBD2. There are 14 residues in the CDR3. Trimming removed 6 bases from V and 3 bases from J; junction bases left unmatched: 8. Germline CDR1 MDHEN, CDR2 SYDVKM. CDR3 region: CASSPTRDYYEQYF. The CDR3 DNA is TGTGCCAGCAGCCCAACCCGGGACTACTACGAGCAGTACTTC.

This chain uses TRBV19 with TRBJ2-2, with D perhaps TRBD2 (5 bases). Trimming cost V 3 bases and J 2 bases, with 10 bases left between them. Germline V CDR1 and CDR2: LNHDA, SQIVND (reference sequence). The CDR3 contains 15 residues. The CDR3 here is CASSIFGVNTGELFF. DNA of the CDR3: TGTGCCAGTAGTATTTTCGGGGTTAACACCGGGGAGCTGTTTTTT.

CDR3 in amino acids: CSARDPTRNYNEQFF. The DNA for the CDR3 is TGCAGTGCTAGAGATCCTACTAGAAACTACAATGAGCAGTTCTTC. The gene calls are TRBV20-1 and TRBJ2-1; D perhaps matches TRBD2 (5 bases). The CDR3 length is 15 residues. Germline V gene data show CDR1 as DFQATT and CDR2 as SNEGSKA (reference sequence). Trimming stripped 0 bases from V and 3 bases from J, with 12 bases between.

The chain joins TRBV4-1 to TRBJ2-7, with 7 bases fitting TRBD2. J gave up 4 bases and V 4 bases, and 13 bases lay outside the gene matches. The CDR3 consists of 16 residues. Germline lookup yields CDR1 MGHRA and CDR2 YSYEKL. The CDR3 loop reads CASSPSLAGELYEQYF. The DNA for the CDR3 is TGCGCCAGCAGCCCCTCTTTGGCGGGAGAGTTATACGAGCAGTACTTC.

The table lists this clonotype with many counts. This chain links TRBV12-3 or TRBV12-4 with TRBJ1-5, with TRBD1 matching over 7 bases. This CDR3 region has 14 residues. The J segment lost 3 bases and the V segment lost 6 bases, leaving 5 bases of the junction unmatched. CDR3 loop: CASSPQGHNQPQHF. CDR3 sequence (DNA): TGTGCCAGCAGCCCACAGGGGCACAATCAGCCCCAGCATTTT.

This clonotype appeared a few times. This may be a read error, as it is one base from a much larger clone. The rearrangement joins TRBV2 to TRBJ1-4; D remains ambiguous. The CDR3 has 13 residues. Trimming shortened V by 4 bases and J by 6 bases, and 9 bases separated the two germline ends. Germline CDR1 and CDR2: SNHLY and FYNNEI. This chain's CDR3 is CASSVQSYEKLFF. Written as DNA, the CDR3 is TGTGCCAGCAGTGTTCAGTCCTATGAAAAACTGTTTTTT.

This clonotype was observed a few times. The gene calls are TRBV20-1 and TRBJ1-2; 7 bases map to TRBD1. The CDR3 runs 13 residues. Germline CDR1 reads DFQATT; CDR2 reads SNEGSKA (reference sequence). The V gene end was trimmed by 3 bases and the J gene end by 4 bases; junction bases not matched to a gene: 5. The CDR3 region is CSARNRDSYGYTF. CDR3 sequence (DNA): TGCAGTGCTAGGAACCGGGACAGCTATGGCTACACCTTC.

This clonotype was picked up many times. The J gene is TRBJ2-3, the V gene TRBV12-3 or TRBV12-4; the match to TRBD1 covers 7 bases. CDR3 length: 15 residues. Trimming at V came to 5 bases and at J to 2 bases, leaving 7 bases not matched to a gene. This CDR3 reads CASSPLTGLTDTQYF. The DNA of the CDR3 is TGTGCCAGCAGTCCGTTGACAGGGCTCACAGATACGCAGTATTTT.

The chain combines TRBV20-1 with TRBJ2-2; D gene uncertain. Germline CDR1 reads DFQATT; CDR2 reads SNEGSKA (reference sequence). Trimming removed 2 bases at V and 6 bases at J, with 7 bases between. This CDR3 has 12 residues. The CDR3: CSARSRPGELFF. Here the CDR3 DNA reads TGCAGTGCTAGAAGCCGTCCCGGGGAGCTGTTTTTT.

The table lists this clonotype with many counts. The rearrangement joins TRBV20-1 to TRBJ2-3; D is unresolved. The CDR3 covers 14 residues. Germline CDR1 and CDR2: DFQATT and SNEGSKA (reference sequence). The V and J ends lost 3 bases and 2 bases respectively, with 12 bases between them. This CDR3 is CSASPARITDTQYF. CDR3 nucleotides: TGCAGTGCTAGTCCAGCCAGGATCACAGATACGCAGTATTTT.

This clonotype was seen repeatedly, ten times or more. This chain uses TRBV3-1 with TRBJ2-1; 9 positions agree with TRBD2. Germline values: CDR1 LGHDT, CDR2 YNNKEL (reference sequence). The CDR3 is made up of 14 amino acids. The junction had 5 bases not matched to a gene; V was cut back by 5 bases and J by 6 bases. The CDR3 DNA is TGTGCCAGCAGCTCTCGACTAGCGGTCAATGAGCAGTTCTTC. This encodes CASSSRLAVNEQFF.

This clonotype was detected many times. The chain employs TRBV3-1 and TRBJ2-1, with D tentatively TRBD2 (5 bases). The CDR3 length is 14 residues. Germline V CDR1 and CDR2: LGHDT, YNNKEL (reference sequence). V dropped 3 bases and J dropped 6 bases, with 12 bases sitting between them. CDR3 sequence: CASSQTGSGNEQFF. CDR3 in DNA: TGTGCCAGCAGCCAGACTGGGAGCGGCAATGAGCAGTTCTTC.

This clonotype came up many times. The genes are TRBV30 and TRBJ1-1; D possibly corresponds to TRBD1 (6 bases). The germline V and J ends were trimmed by 2 bases and 6 bases, with 22 bases remaining between them. This CDR3 contains 16 residues. Per the germline V gene, CDR1 is GTSNPN and CDR2 is SVGIG (reference sequence). CDR3 coding DNA: TGTGCCTGGAGTCCCGTCACCACAGGGAGCGGCCCTGAAGCTTTCTTT. This encodes CAWSPVTTGSGPEAFF.

This rearrangement joins TRBV24-1 to TRBJ2-7; the D call may be TRBD1 or TRBD2 (5 bases each). Trimming removed 0 bases from V and 6 bases from J, with 8 bases in between. This CDR3 is 13 amino acids long. Germline assignment: CDR1 KGHDR and CDR2 SFDVKD. The DNA for the CDR3 is TGTGCCACCAGTGATTTGATCGGGGCCGAGCAGTACTTC. Translated: CATSDLIGAEQYF.

Ten or more counts support this clonotype. The V call is TRBV20-1, the J call TRBJ2-7; TRBD2 aligns across 7 bases. Germline lookup yields CDR1 DFQATT and CDR2 SNEGSKA (reference sequence). The V segment lost 5 bases and the J segment 0 bases; nucleotides outside the gene matches: 4. The CDR3 has 13 residues. The CDR3 is CSAGGGISYEQYF. Here the CDR3 DNA reads TGCAGTGCTGGGGGGGGGATCTCCTACGAGCAGTACTTC.

This chain joins TRBV9 and TRBJ2-1; D may match TRBD1 or TRBD2 (6 bases each). The V gene lost 0 bases and the J gene lost 9 bases, with 16 bases spanning the gap. Germline V gene sequence: CDR1 SGDLS, CDR2 YYNGEE. The CDR3 is made up of 15 amino acids. The CDR3 spells CASSVEVGGGAEQFF. Here the CDR3 DNA reads TGTGCCAGCAGCGTAGAGGTAGGAGGGGGAGCTGAGCAGTTCTTC.

The chain is built from TRBV28 and TRBJ1-1, with D perhaps TRBD1 (6 bases). V lost 4 bases, J lost 1 base, and 10 bases lay in between. Germline CDR1 MDHEN, CDR2 SYDVKM. The CDR3 contains 14 residues. The CDR3 bases are TGTGCCAGCAGTTCGCTCAGGGGGAACACTGAAGCTTTCTTT. This codes for CASSSLRGNTEAFF. The full variable domain, its missing parts supplied by reference TRBV28 and TRBJ1-1, is DVKVTQSSRYLVKRTGEKVFLECVQDMDHENMFWYRQDPGLGLRLIYFSYDVKMKEKGDIPEGYSVSREKKERFSLILESASTNQTSMYLCASSSLRGNTEAFFGQGTRLTVV.

Concerning this clonotype: A much larger clonotype is one base distant, so this may be a read error. The V call is TRBV10-3, the J call TRBJ1-2; tentatively, D is TRBD1 (5 bases). The CDR3 spans 15 residues. Germline V gene lookup returns CDR1 ENHRY and CDR2 SYGVKD. CDR3 residues: CTISAFGAGNYGYTF. CDR3 coding DNA: TGTACCATCAGTGCCTTTGGGGCAGGGAACTATGGCTACACCTTC.

In this sample, this clonotype turned up many times. The chain couples TRBV7-2 to TRBJ2-7, with 11 bases matching TRBD2. J lost 3 bases, V lost 5 bases, and 6 bases had no gene match. Germline CDR1 reads SGHTA; CDR2 reads FQGNSA. CDR3 length equals 15 residues. The CDR3 DNA sequence: TGTGCCAGCAGCCGCACTAGCGGGAGTGGCTACGAGCAGTACTTC. This encodes CASSRTSGSGYEQYF. The full variable domain, with the rest looked up from reference TRBV7-2 and TRBJ2-7, is GAGVSQSPSNKVTEKGKDVELRCDPISGHTALYWYRQSLGQGLEFLIYFQGNSAPDKSGLPSDRFSAERTGGSVSTLTIQRTQQEDSAVYLCASSRTSGSGYEQYFGPGTRLTVT.

This clonotype was seen just once. The rearrangement uses TRBV6-4 and TRBJ2-3; 8 positions match TRBD2. The trim removed 5 bases at V and 2 bases at J, leaving 12 bases unmatched. CDR1 is MRHNA, CDR2 SNTAGT, per germline. The CDR3 contains 17 residues. The CDR3 region is CASSSEYAGGHTDTQYF. CDR3 DNA: TGTGCCAGCAGTTCTGAGTACGCGGGAGGACACACAGATACGCAGTATTTT.

Only a few counts were recorded for this clonotype. V and J are TRBV19 and TRBJ2-7; D perhaps matches TRBD2 (6 bases). V dropped 6 bases and J dropped 2 bases, with 20 bases sitting between them. The CDR3 has 16 amino acids. The V gene's germline CDR1 is LNHDA and CDR2 SQIVND (reference sequence). The CDR3 nucleotides read TGTGCCAGTAGCTCGGACTATTCGACCATCACCTACGAGCAGTACTTC. It yields the protein CASSSDYSTITYEQYF.

This clonotype was seen many times. V is TRBV2 and J is TRBJ1-2; D is perhaps TRBD1 (6 bases). The CDR3 is 14 amino acids. With 6 bases removed from V and 6 bases from J, the gap between germline ends came to 17 bases. Germline values: CDR1 SNHLY, CDR2 FYNNEI. CDR3 loop: CASSDTRDIHGYTF. For the CDR3, the DNA is TGTGCCAGCAGCGATACACGGGACATACATGGCTACACCTTC.

Many counts were recorded for this clonotype. The chain uses TRBV12-3 or TRBV12-4 and TRBJ1-2; D is possibly TRBD1 (5 bases). The germline V and J ends were trimmed by 1 base and 4 bases, with 13 bases remaining between them. This CDR3 spans 15 amino acids. The CDR3 region is CASSLGDSATYGYTF. The DNA of the CDR3 is TGTGCCAGCAGTTTAGGGGACTCCGCAACCTATGGCTACACCTTC.

This clonotype was recorded many times. This rearrangement joins TRBV7-2 to TRBJ2-7; 7 bases are shared with TRBD2. CDR1 is SGHTA and CDR2 is FQGNSA in the germline V gene. This CDR3 is 14 amino acids long. After removal of 3 bases from V and 6 bases from J, the junction contained 8 bases not matched to a gene. This CDR3 reads CASSLGGSWSEQYF. CDR3 nucleotides: TGTGCCAGCAGCTTGGGCGGGAGCTGGTCCGAGCAGTACTTC.